The next 6 T cell receptor beta chains were all read from a single sample in a study of blood T cell repertoires in COVID-19 (TCRdb year 2020). Libraries were prepared through the immunoSEQ multiplex PCR assay. Sourced from immuneACCESS, this table was stored by TCRdb with only in-frame sequences that have V and J called. A share of the clones is absent; for the studies checked, an unresolved V gene accounts for under half, and the remainder has no known explanation. The sample has 300,000 to 350,000 clones on record, 85% to 90% of them singletons. Roughly 2.9% of the sample is in the top ten clones. The material sequenced was peripheral blood. All receptors derive from a woman younger than 45 with COVID-19, enrolled during active disease.

The chain uses TRBV18 and TRBJ1-2; TRBD1 agrees at 7 bases. CDR1 and CDR2 from the germline V gene are KGHSH and LQKENI. V dropped 6 bases and J dropped 8; count of bases not matched to a gene: 9. The CDR3 contains 13 residues. The CDR3 sequence is CASSRDREEGYTF. CDR3 bases: TGTGCCAGCTCCCGCGACAGGGAAGAAGGCTACACCTTC.

In this sample, this clone turned up a few times. The chain has TRBV7-3 and TRBJ2-2; 10 bases fit TRBD2. Germline V CDR1 and CDR2: SGHTA, FQGTGA. Trimming removed 5 bases from V and 6 bases from J; junction bases left unmatched: 6. The CDR3 has 15 residues. CDR3 DNA sequence: TGTGCCAGCAGCCCTCTAGCGGGAGAGGCCGGGGAGCTGTTTTTT. This codes for CASSPLAGEAGELFF.

This clone has more than one count but fewer than ten. The V and J genes are TRBV19 and TRBJ1-3; D is possibly TRBD1 (5 bases). The CDR3 covers 15 residues. Germline V lookup: CDR1 LNHDA, CDR2 SQIVND (reference sequence). The ends were cut back, 3 bases at V and 0 bases at J, with 9 bases in the middle. The CDR3, as DNA: TGTGCCAGTAGTATGGGACTTAGCTCTGGAAACACCATATATTTT. It is translated as CASSMGLSSGNTIYF.

This chain connects TRBV3-1 (or the pseudogene TRBV3-2) to TRBJ2-1; the match to TRBD2 covers 10 bases. V shed 3 bases and J 4 bases; nucleotides not matched to a gene: 9. This CDR3 is 17 amino acids long. Germline-derived CDR1 and CDR2 are LGHDT and YNNKEL (reference sequence). This chain's CDR3 is CASSHATTSGAYNEQFF. The CDR3 DNA sequence: TGTGCCAGCAGCCATGCGACCACTAGCGGGGCGTACAATGAGCAGTTCTTC.

This chain links TRBV4-2 with TRBJ1-6; D unresolved. CDR3 length: 13 residues. Trimming left V 0 bases short and J 12 bases short, with 9 bases between. Germline assignment: CDR1 LGHNA and CDR2 YNFKEQ. The CDR3 DNA follows: TGTGCCAGCAGCCAAGATAGAAGGAGACCCCTCCACTTT. Its protein is CASSQDRRRPLHF.

The chain carries TRBV3-1 (or the pseudogene TRBV3-2) and TRBJ1-2; D might be TRBD1 (6 bases). CDR1 and CDR2 (germline): LGHDT, YNNKEL (reference sequence). This CDR3 contains 13 residues. Trimming removed 0 bases at V and 7 bases at J, with 9 bases between. CDR3 coding DNA: TGTGCCAGCAGCCAAGAGGGGGCTGGTGGCTACACCTTC. Translated: CASSQEGAGGYTF.